The clone carrying this TCR beta chain appeared a few times. As yet, its antigen is unknown. This entry is derived from a study of blood T cells in healthy people across ages. Overall study: Template switching caught about one barcoded beta molecule for each two T cells.

Healthy Caucasian individuals from Russia aged roughly 6 to 90 served as donors. Points from the study as a whole: Long-lived and aged donors differed, with more naive CD4+ cells and higher diversity in the long-lived.

Primers used in a second PCR of roughly 7 to 12 cycles were a sample-barcoded 5' primer and a J-beta primer mix. TCRdb reprocessed the 5' RACE reads via MiXCR and lists one record per CDR3 protein. In the table there are 630,000 or so distinct CDR3 sequences, approximately 29% of which are singletons. There are 16 residues in the CDR3. With 1 base clipped from V and 8 bases from J, the junction kept 7 bases outside the gene matches. Germline CDR1 GTSNPN, CDR2 SVGIG (reference sequence). This sequence originates from a woman aged 80 or older in good health. The chain recombines TRBV30 with TRBJ2-1; 14 bases are shared with TRBD2. Input material: blood. The CDR3 bases are TGTGCCTGGAGTGCAGGGACTAGCGGGGGTCTAGATGAGCAGTTCTTC. Protein product: CAWSAGTSGGLDEQFF. The full variable domain, completed using reference TRBV30 and TRBJ2-1, is SQTIHQWPATLVQPVGSPLSLECTVEGTSNPNLYWYRQAAGRGLQLLFYSVGIGQISSEVPQNLSASRPQDRQFILSSKKLLLSDSGFYLCAWSAGTSGGLDEQFFGPGTRLTVL.